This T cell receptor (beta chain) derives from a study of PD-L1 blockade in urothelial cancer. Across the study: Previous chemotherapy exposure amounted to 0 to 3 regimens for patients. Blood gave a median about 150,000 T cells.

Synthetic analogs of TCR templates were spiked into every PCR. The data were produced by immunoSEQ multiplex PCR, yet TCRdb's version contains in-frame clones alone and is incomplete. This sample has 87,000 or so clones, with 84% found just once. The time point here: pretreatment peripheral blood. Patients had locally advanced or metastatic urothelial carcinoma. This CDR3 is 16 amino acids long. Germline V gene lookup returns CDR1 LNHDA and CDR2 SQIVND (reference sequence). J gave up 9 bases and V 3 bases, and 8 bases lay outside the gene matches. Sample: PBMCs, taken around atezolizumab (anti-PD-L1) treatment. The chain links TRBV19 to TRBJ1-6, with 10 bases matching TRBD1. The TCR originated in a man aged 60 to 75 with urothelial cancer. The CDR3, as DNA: TGTGCCAGTAGTATCGGGACCGGGACAGGGGTTTCACCCCTCCACTTT. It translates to CASSIGTGTGVSPLHF.